Described below is a single T cell receptor beta chain sequence and its context. What antigen it recognizes has not been identified. Per-nucleotide qualities are absent, and no much larger clonotype sits a single base away. Receptor amplification or capture employed the immunoSEQ multiplex PCR assay. A mixture of 60 forward primers for TCR Vbeta segments and 13 reverse primers for TCR Jbeta segments was used in the multiplex PCR. Amplification of the CDR3 region of rearranged TCR beta genes was performed with a multiplex PCR assay on genomic DNA. The amplified TCR beta libraries were sequenced on the Illumina HiSeq System as 87-base-pair reads. In the original analysis: A later analysis counted approximately 74 million unique TCR beta chains across the 666 repertoires, and some 11 million of these chains were shared by at least two donors. Raw reads were error-corrected and collapsed into unique sequences with a nearest-neighbor algorithm that merged closely related sequences to remove PCR and sequencing errors. V, D and J gene segments were assigned by aligning CDR3 sequences to IMGT reference sequences. For a sequence to be retained, a match of at least six nucleotides to both a V gene segment and a J gene segment was required. A rearrangement counted as productive if the CDR3 had no stop codons and remained in frame with V and J, and every other rearrangement counted as non-productive. CDR3 was defined by IMGT convention, running from the second conserved V-encoded cysteine to the conserved J-encoded phenylalanine. The earlier analysis of some 600 of the donors excluded sequences that lacked an unambiguous match to a single V gene segment. In an earlier analysis of some 590 of the donors, a V segment was called functional when productive rearrangements were above 56.7%, and segregating when the standard deviation between donors exceeded 5%. To diagnose cytomegalovirus status from the catalog of TCR beta chain sequences, a statistical classification framework was built. A later analysis assigned V and J genes by comparing TCR nucleotide sequences with IMGT/GENE-DB human TR gene sequences. The TCRdist pipeline was used in a later analysis to assign CDR3 sequences and most-parsimonious VDJ recombination scenarios. A later analysis defined each TCR beta chain by its CDR3 amino acid sequence plus V-gene family, and excluded reads lacking a unique V-gene family. To address suspected cross-contamination and a sequencing artifact, a later analysis removed around 590 highly shared, low-generation-probability nucleotide sequences. In a later analysis, a clonal expansion index was calculated for each public chain from normalized within-repertoire ranks of inferred template counts. In a later analysis, generation probabilities were computed with a VDJ recombination model fitted to out-of-frame rearrangements, and the resulting probabilities were checked against IGoR. A later analysis scored TCR-TCR, TCR-HLA and TCR-CMV co-occurrence with hypergeometric tests, applying a repertoire-size bias correction to TCR pairs. A later analysis estimated false discovery rates by permuting HLA or CMV assignments 20 times. In a later analysis, co-occurring TCRs were grouped with DBSCAN, and TCRdist sequence similarity was added when clustering was performed within HLA-allele-positive subsets. Repertoires with fewer than 30,000 or more than 120,000 public chains were left out of co-occurrence clustering, as were five repertoires with anomalous nucleotide sharing. The immuneACCESS repertoire file appears here via TCRdb, limited to in-frame rearrangements. These files lack a portion of the clones; in checked studies, under half of the deficit traces to unresolved V genes, and the cause of the others is not known. The V and J calls and the clone size are those of that table, but D and trimming were determined from the DNA. The sample data list 90,000 to 150,000 clones, and over 70% of these were observed just once. The ten largest clones capture 1.4% to 1.5% of the sample.

These data originate in a study of cytomegalovirus exposure and HLA in healthy donors (dated by TCRdb to 2016 to 2017). For context, the study as a whole: An earlier analysis of 587 of the donors reported approximately 300 Gb of sequence data and around 120 million unique TCR beta sequences obtained from about 179 million T cells. The study aimed to test whether cataloging public T cell receptors could reveal signatures of past pathogen exposure. Typing coverage differed by locus: A, B, C, DRB1 and DQB1 were typed in roughly 620-630 donors, DQA1 in 522, DPA1 in around 580, and DPB1 in just under 480. High-throughput TCR immunosequencing, statistical association of individual TCRs with disease status, and machine learning were combined to predict cytomegalovirus infection status. An early release covering 550 to 650 HLA-typed donors comprised roughly 300 gigabases of sequencing data and around 85 million unique TCR sequences. The study profiled the T cell repertoires of hundreds of subjects by immunosequencing and related them to cytomegalovirus serostatus. A later analysis re-analyzed previously published TCR beta repertoires from 600 to 850 donors and added high-resolution HLA genotyping to study TCR occurrence patterns. A later genetic analysis took genome-wide SNP genotypes for about 65% of the roughly 670 donors and used that subset as a discovery cohort. An earlier analysis of approximately 640 of the donors applied high-throughput TCR beta sequencing to assess whether each TCR beta V gene segment acted as functional or pseudogenic. About 5 DR-DQ haplotypes were handled as single units for association and clustering, since linkage in the cohort was strong. Both class I and class II loci were covered by HLA typing, at four-digit resolution. Rather than drawing on any new phenotypic data, the later analysis identified candidate immune exposures from TCR beta sequences and the way those sequences occurred across donors. Across about 370 genotyped donors of the cohort, an average of approximately 200,000 unique TCR beta nucleotide sequences per donor were sequenced, and roughly 20% of those sequences were non-productive. Among the roughly 370 genotyped donors, roughly 80% belonged to the genetic ancestry cluster associated with self-reported Caucasian donors. All discovery cohort repertoires had been generated on a single sequencing platform. Along with the roughly 670-subject first cohort, a separate validation cohort of about 110 different subjects was used. Alongside the repertoire data, information on donor age, sex, ethnicity and CMV serostatus was compiled. Points the paper makes about the study in general: A later genetic analysis associated a missense DCLRE1C variant with V-gene and J-gene trimming of TCR beta chains, and an independent cohort replicated the association. In a later analysis, most CMV-associated TCR beta chains were found to appear HLA-restricted, with HLA associations seemingly driven largely by CMV exposure. HLA typing was unavailable for some donors at each locus, so association tests used only the typed subset. According to a later analysis, parvovirus B19, influenza, CMV and Epstein-Barr virus appeared linked to several top co-occurrence clusters. While some public TCRs were present in many individuals, most TCR sequences turned up only very rarely across donors. In a later analysis, HLA-associated TCR beta chains showed more clonal expansion and lower generation probabilities than non-associated chains that were equally common. It was suggested by the authors that the approach could potentially be generalized to other disease states and immunological phenotypes. In vitro tests confirmed that a few of the cytomegalovirus-associated TCR beta chains recognize cytomegalovirus antigens. The cohort was sequenced for TCR beta chains only, and without alpha or paired-chain data the features that could be detected were limited. A further reported finding was that TCR beta sequences accurately predicted the HLA-A and HLA-B alleles for most subjects in the first cohort. A cluster of highly shared sequence variants was judged likely to represent a technical artifact of the sequencing pipeline. For the cohort, immune exposure information was limited to CMV serostatus. Strong co-occurrence of HLA alleles, especially DR and DQ, made assigning TCR associations to individual alleles difficult. Correlated functional status among segregating V segments might reflect linkage disequilibrium, but an unknown experimental factor could not be ruled out. Presence/absence analyses assumed roughly uniform sequencing depth across donors, an assumption that may not hold. Broadly in line with IMGT annotations, most TCR beta V segments showed up in productive rearrangements about 87% or about 30% of the time in an earlier analysis of several hundred of the donors. According to a later genetic analysis, donors in an Asian-associated ancestry cluster had fewer N-insertions in productive TCRs than the roughly 660-donor mean. In a later analysis, the rate of TCR association differed among HLA loci, with DRB1 alleles having the most associated TCRs and HLA-C alleles having the fewest. The classifier was reported to diagnose cytomegalovirus status with high specificity and sensitivity in both the original cohort and the validation cohort. In the study, around 160 TCR beta chains were listed as associated with cytomegalovirus. Specific HLA alleles were associated with about 17,000 TCR beta sequences at a false discovery rate of 0.05 in a later analysis. Because counts were too low, around 18 rarely observed V segments, including chromosome 9 orphons, were left out of the earlier analysis of 587 of the donors. Because the 87-base-pair reads could not distinguish some IMGT-functional V segments, including TRBV6-2 and TRBV6-3, those segments were excluded.

The cohort consisted of 650 to 850 healthy bone marrow donors. Cohort members were all nominally healthy when sampled, although unrecorded immune exposures were likely present. The donor was CMV seronegative and belonged to the group of around 400 seronegative cohort members. A peripheral blood sample was collected from each donor, and TCR beta sequencing was performed on peripheral blood mononuclear cells. The Qiagen DNeasy Blood Extraction Kit was used to extract genomic DNA from the blood cell samples. There are 14 amino acids in the CDR3, from cysteine to phenylalanine inclusive. Only CDR3 DNA remains: 42 bases, in frame from the first base. From V the trimming removes 5 bases and from J it removes 7 bases, while the gene matches leave 4 bases of the junction unaccounted for. The germline V gene (reference sequence) specifies MNHEY as CDR1 and SMNVEV as CDR2.

The source is a woman between 18 and 29 years old in good health and CMV-seronegative. The V and J genes are TRBV27 and TRBJ1-4, with 10 bases matching TRBD1. The sequencing sample was made of PBMCs. The nucleotides read TGTGCCAGCAGTGCGGACAGGGGGTTTGAAAAACTGTTTTTT. Translated, it reads CASSADRGFEKLFF.